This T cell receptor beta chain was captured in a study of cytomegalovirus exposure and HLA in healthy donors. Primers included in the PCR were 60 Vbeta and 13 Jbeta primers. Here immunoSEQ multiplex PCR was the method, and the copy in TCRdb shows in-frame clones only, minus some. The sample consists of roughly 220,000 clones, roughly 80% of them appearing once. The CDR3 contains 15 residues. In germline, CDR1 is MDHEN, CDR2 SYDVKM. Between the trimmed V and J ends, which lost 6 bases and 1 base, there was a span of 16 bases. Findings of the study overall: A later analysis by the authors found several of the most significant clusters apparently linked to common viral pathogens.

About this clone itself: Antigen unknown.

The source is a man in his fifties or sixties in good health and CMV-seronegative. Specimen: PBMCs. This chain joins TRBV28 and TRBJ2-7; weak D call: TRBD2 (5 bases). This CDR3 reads CASSPPGSQSYEQYF. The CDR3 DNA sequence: TGTGCCAGCAGCCCGCCGGGGAGTCAGTCCTACGAGCAGTACTTC. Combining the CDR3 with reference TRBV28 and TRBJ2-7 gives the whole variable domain DVKVTQSSRYLVKRTGEKVFLECVQDMDHENMFWYRQDPGLGLRLIYFSYDVKMKEKGDIPEGYSVSREKKERFSLILESASTNQTSMYLCASSPPGSQSYEQYFGPGTRLTVT.